This T cell receptor (beta chain) was found in a study of T cell responses to AZD1222 COVID-19 vaccine. Study-level findings and limits: Donors were largely white British and mainly female; clonal diversity was possibly underestimated. Nearly half of spike-specific TCRs reportedly go after variant regions that carry no mutations. It was only five to seven AZD1222 recipients who were seropositive at baseline. Repertoire sampling occurred only after the peak T cell response.

As for this clone: No antigen is known for it.

The CDR3 has 16 residues. Germline lookup yields CDR1 MDHEN and CDR2 SYDVKM. Trimming shortened V by 4 bases and J by 7 bases, and 19 bases separated the two germline ends. Data came from immunoSEQ multiplex PCR; TCRdb stores just in-frame clones and leaves some out. The sample includes roughly 170,000 clones, roughly nine tenths seen only once; the top ten take about 1.9%. The chain recombines TRBV28 with TRBJ1-4; D is unclear. This TCR was sampled from an adult in good health. The input for sequencing was peripheral blood, taken on day 0 of AZD1222 vaccination. The CDR3 here is CASSSHEGIGSEKLFF. In nucleotides, the CDR3 is TGTGCCAGCAGTTCCCATGAGGGAATAGGGAGTGAAAAACTGTTTTTT. Full variable domain (remainder filled in from reference TRBV28 and TRBJ1-4): DVKVTQSSRYLVKRTGEKVFLECVQDMDHENMFWYRQDPGLGLRLIYFSYDVKMKEKGDIPEGYSVSREKKERFSLILESASTNQTSMYLCASSSHEGIGSEKLFFGSGTQLSVL.